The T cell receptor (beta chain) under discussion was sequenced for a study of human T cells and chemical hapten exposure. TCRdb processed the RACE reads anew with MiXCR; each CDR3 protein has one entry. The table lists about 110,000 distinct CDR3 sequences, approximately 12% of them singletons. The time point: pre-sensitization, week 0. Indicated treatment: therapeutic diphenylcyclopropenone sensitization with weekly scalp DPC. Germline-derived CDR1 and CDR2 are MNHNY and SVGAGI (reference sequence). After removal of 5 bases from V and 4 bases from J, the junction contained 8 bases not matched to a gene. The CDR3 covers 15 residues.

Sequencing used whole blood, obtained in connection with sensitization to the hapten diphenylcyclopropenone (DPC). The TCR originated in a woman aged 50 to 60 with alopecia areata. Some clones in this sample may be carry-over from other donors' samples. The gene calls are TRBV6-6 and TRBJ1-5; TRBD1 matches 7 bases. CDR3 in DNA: TGTGCCAGCAGTCCCAGGACAGGACAGAATCAGCCCCAGCATTTT. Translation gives CASSPRTGQNQPQHF.